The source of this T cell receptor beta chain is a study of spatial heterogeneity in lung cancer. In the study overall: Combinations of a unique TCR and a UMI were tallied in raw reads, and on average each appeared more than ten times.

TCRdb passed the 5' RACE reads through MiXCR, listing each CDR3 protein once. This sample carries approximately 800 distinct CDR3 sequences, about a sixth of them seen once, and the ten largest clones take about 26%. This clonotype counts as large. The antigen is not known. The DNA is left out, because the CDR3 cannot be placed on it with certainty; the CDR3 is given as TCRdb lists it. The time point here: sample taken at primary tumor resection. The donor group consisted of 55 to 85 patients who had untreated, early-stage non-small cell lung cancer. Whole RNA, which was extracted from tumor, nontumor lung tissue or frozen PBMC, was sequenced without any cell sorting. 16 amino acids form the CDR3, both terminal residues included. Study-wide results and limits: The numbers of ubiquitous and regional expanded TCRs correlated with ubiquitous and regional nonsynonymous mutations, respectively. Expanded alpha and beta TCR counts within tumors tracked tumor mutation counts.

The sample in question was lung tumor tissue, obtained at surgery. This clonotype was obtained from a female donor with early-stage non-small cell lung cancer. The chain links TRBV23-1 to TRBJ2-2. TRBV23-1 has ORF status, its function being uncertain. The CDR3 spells CASTTTGSRTPGSCFF.